This T cell receptor beta chain was observed in a study of cytomegalovirus exposure and HLA in healthy donors. About the research overall: Unique TCR beta sequences numbering fewer than 130 million came from around 180 million T cells in an earlier analysis. Whole-study findings and limits: Most likely, a cluster of highly shared sequence variants arose as a sequencing artifact.

Trimming cost V 3 bases and J 0 bases, with 15 bases left between them. The CDR3 is 16 residues long. Germline CDR1 and CDR2: GTSNPN and SVGIG (reference sequence). This clone has only a few counts. Its specificity is unknown. This PCR relied on a set of 60 Vbeta primers and 13 Jbeta primers. Profiled with immunoSEQ multiplex PCR; TCRdb holds only in-frame clones, not every one. The sample lists about 160,000 clones; roughly 80% were seen once. This chain links TRBV30 with TRBJ2-4; TRBD1 is a possible D gene (5 bases). This clonotype was sampled from a female donor in good health and CMV-seronegative. The material sequenced was PBMCs. CDR3 in amino acids: CAWSARLGVAKNIQYF. CDR3 nucleotide sequence: TGTGCCTGGAGCGCCAGGCTAGGGGTAGCCAAAAACATTCAGTACTTC.